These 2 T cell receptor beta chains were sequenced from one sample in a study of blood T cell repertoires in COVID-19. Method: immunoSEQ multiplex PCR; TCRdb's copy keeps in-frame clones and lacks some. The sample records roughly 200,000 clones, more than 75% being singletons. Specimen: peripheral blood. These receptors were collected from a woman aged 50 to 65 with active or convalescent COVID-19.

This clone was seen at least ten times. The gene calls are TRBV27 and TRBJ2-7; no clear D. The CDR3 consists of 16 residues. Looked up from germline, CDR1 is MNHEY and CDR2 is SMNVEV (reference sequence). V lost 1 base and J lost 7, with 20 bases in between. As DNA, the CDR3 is TGTGCCAGCAGTTTATGGGCAGGTAATACGCCGTCAGAGCAGTACTTC. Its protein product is CASSLWAGNTPSEQYF.

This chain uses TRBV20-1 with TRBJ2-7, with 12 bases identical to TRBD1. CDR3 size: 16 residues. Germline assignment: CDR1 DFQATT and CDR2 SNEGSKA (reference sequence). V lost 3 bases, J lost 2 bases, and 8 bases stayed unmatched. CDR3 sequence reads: CSASPMGTGGPYEQYF. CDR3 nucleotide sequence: TGCAGTGCTAGTCCAATGGGGACAGGGGGCCCCTACGAGCAGTACTTC.